The text below deals with one TCR beta chain. This sample is part of a study of T cell changes during pregnancy in multiple sclerosis. The method was immunoSEQ multiplex PCR; TCRdb's version includes in-frame clones alone and lacks a portion of them. The sample carries tens of thousands of clones, 90% recorded once. The material was peripheral blood, obtained in the third trimester of pregnancy. The source is a female donor in good health, enrolled as a control in a pregnancy study.

The CDR3: CASSIIGAGNTIYF. CDR3 coding DNA: TGTGCCAGTAGTATAATCGGGGCTGGAAACACCATATATTTT. This chain connects TRBV19 to TRBJ1-3; D uncertain. Trimming took off 2 bases at V and 2 bases at J, with 7 bases between the two ends. Germline V CDR1 and CDR2: LNHDA, SQIVND (reference sequence). There are 14 residues in the CDR3.